The 26 T cell receptor beta chains in this list originate from one sample, sequenced in a study of blood T cell repertoires in COVID-19. Clones were sequenced by immunoSEQ multiplex PCR, and TCRdb holds only the in-frame ones, with some missing. Of approximately 150,000 clones listed, around 90% are singletons. The sequenced material came from peripheral blood. All receptors derive from a human donor in a cohort sampled during active COVID-19.

The rearrangement joins TRBV5-1 to TRBJ1-1; perhaps TRBD1 as D (6 bases). The V end lost 2 bases, the J end lost 3 bases, and 11 bases lay between the germline ends. Germline V gene sequence: CDR1 SGHRS, CDR2 YFSETQ. This CDR3 is 14 amino acids long. The CDR3 loop reads CASSLGTHDTEAFF. Here the CDR3 DNA reads TGCGCCAGCAGCTTAGGGACACATGACACTGAAGCTTTCTTT.

The genes are TRBV12-5 and TRBJ2-1, with 12 bases lining up with TRBD2. CDR1 and CDR2 from the germline V gene are LGHNT and FRNRAP. The junction had 20 bases not matched to a gene; V was cut back by 4 bases and J by 4 bases. The CDR3 consists of 21 residues. CDR3 amino acids: CASGSASGGAVGTMGYNEQFF. CDR3 nucleotide sequence: TGTGCTAGTGGTTCGGCTAGCGGGGGGGCCGTGGGTACAATGGGGTACAATGAGCAGTTCTTC. The full variable domain, in which reference TRBV12-5 and TRBJ2-1 provide the parts outside the CDR3, is DARVTQTPRHKVTEMGQEVTMRCQPILGHNTVFWYRQTMMQGLELLAYFRNRAPLDDSGMPKDRFSAEMPDATLATLKIQPSEPRDSAVYFCASGSASGGAVGTMGYNEQFFGPGTRLTVL.

This chain links TRBV7-2 with TRBJ2-1, with a tentative D call TRBD1 (5 bases). Trimming pared 1 base from V and 0 bases from J, leaving 10 bases between. Germline V gene lookup returns CDR1 SGHTA and CDR2 FQGNSA. This CDR3 is 16 amino acids long. The CDR3 reads CASSLVAGSSYNEQFF. Here the CDR3 DNA reads TGTGCCAGCAGCTTAGTGGCAGGGTCCTCCTACAATGAGCAGTTCTTC.

The V gene is TRBV27, the J gene TRBJ2-7; the D gene is possibly TRBD2 (5 bases). V was shortened by 0 bases and J by 2 bases, with 8 bases between the two germline ends. The CDR3 spans 14 residues. Germline V gene lookup returns CDR1 MNHEY and CDR2 SMNVEV (reference sequence). The CDR3 reads CASSLSAVTYEQYF. The CDR3 region has the DNA TGTGCCAGCAGTTTATCAGCGGTTACCTACGAGCAGTACTTC.

V usage is TRBV4-2 and J usage is TRBJ1-1; D call uncertain. This CDR3 spans 15 amino acids. The germline CDR1 and CDR2 sequences are LGHNA and YNFKEQ. Trimming removed 1 base at V and 1 base at J, with 10 bases between. The DNA of the CDR3 is TGTGCCAGCAGCCAAGCTGGGGAGGCGAACACTGAAGCTTTCTTT. Protein product: CASSQAGEANTEAFF.

The chain carries TRBV15 and TRBJ1-6; no reliable D call. CDR1 is LNHNV, CDR2 YYDKDF, per germline (reference sequence). CDR3 length: 16 residues. V was trimmed by 5 bases and J by 10 bases, leaving 21 bases between them. The CDR3 loop is CATSPQPAGSESPLHF. The DNA of the CDR3 is TGTGCCACCAGCCCACAACCGGCGGGGAGTGAATCACCCCTCCACTTT.

This chain links TRBV9 with TRBJ1-2; TRBD1 might be the D (5 bases). The CDR3 covers 13 residues. Germline values: CDR1 SGDLS, CDR2 YYNGEE. With 3 bases removed from V and 4 bases from J, the gap between germline ends came to 10 bases. Here the CDR3 reads CASSGGDGYGYTF. The CDR3 DNA follows: TGTGCCAGCAGCGGGGGGGACGGCTATGGCTACACCTTC.

This clone was observed a handful of times. The chain is built from TRBV7-9 and TRBJ2-7; no reliable D call. From germline, CDR1 is SEHNR and CDR2 FQNEAQ (reference sequence). This CDR3 region has 14 residues. Trimming took off 1 base at V and 0 bases at J, with 7 bases between the two ends. CDR3 in DNA: TGTGCCAGCAGCTTAGGGCAAAGCTCCTACGAGCAGTACTTC. It translates to CASSLGQSSYEQYF.

The gene calls are TRBV29-1 and TRBJ2-5, with D possibly TRBD2 on 6 matching bases. Germline V gives CDR1 SQVTM, CDR2 ANQGSEA. Trimming took off 3 bases at V and 5 bases at J, with 13 bases between the two ends. CDR3 length equals 13 residues. The CDR3 DNA reads as TGCAGCGTTGAGCCTGGGACTGCGGAGACCCAGTACTTC. This sequence encodes CSVEPGTAETQYF. Full variable domain (missing parts from reference TRBV29-1 and TRBJ2-5): SAVISQKPSRDICQRGTSLTIQCQVDSQVTMMFWYRQQPGQSLTLIATANQGSEATYESGFVIDKFPISRPNLTFSTLTVSNMSPEDSSIYLCSVEPGTAETQYFGPGTRLLVL.

CDR3 in amino acids: CASTPQGRGLKTEAFF. CDR3 DNA: TGTGCCAGCACCCCCCAGGGGAGGGGTTTAAAGACTGAAGCTTTCTTT. This chain links TRBV6-2 or TRBV6-3 with TRBJ1-1; D may be TRBD1 (6 bases). The CDR3 length is 16 residues. Germline V gives CDR1 MNHEY, CDR2 SVGEGT. V was cut by 7 bases and J by 5 bases, with 23 bases left in between.

The chain is built from TRBV27 and TRBJ2-1; 13 bases fit TRBD2. J was trimmed by 0 bases and V by 6 bases; bases with no gene match: 2. The CDR3 is made up of 16 amino acids. CDR1 MNHEY and CDR2 SMNVEV come from the germline V gene (reference sequence). CDR3 in amino acids: CASRLAGGSSYNEQFF. The CDR3 nucleotides are TGTGCCAGCAGACTAGCGGGGGGGAGCTCCTACAATGAGCAGTTCTTC.

V is TRBV2 and J is TRBJ2-3; TRBD2 matches at 11 bases. The CDR3 contains 14 residues. Per the germline V gene, CDR1 is SNHLY and CDR2 is FYNNEI. V lost 9 bases to trimming and J lost 4 bases; unmatched junction nucleotides: 6. Here the CDR3 reads CASAGTSGSDTQYF. In DNA, the CDR3 is TGTGCCAGTGCCGGGACTAGCGGATCAGATACGCAGTATTTT.

The genes are TRBV19 and TRBJ1-1; a weak D match, TRBD1 (5 bases). The CDR3 contains 14 residues. Trimming cost V 7 bases and J 6 bases, with 18 bases left between them. The germline CDR1 and CDR2 sequences are LNHDA and SQIVND (reference sequence). CDR3 sequence reads: CASTDPGLVSEAFF. The CDR3 DNA follows: TGTGCCAGTACCGACCCAGGGTTAGTTTCTGAAGCTTTCTTT.

Written as DNA, the CDR3 is TGTGCCAGTAGTGCCCGGGACACGTCCTACGAGCAGTACTTC. The encoded protein is CASSARDTSYEQYF. J is TRBJ2-7 and V is TRBV19, with D perhaps TRBD1 (6 bases). This CDR3 contains 14 residues. CDR1 is LNHDA and CDR2 is SQIVND in the germline V gene (reference sequence). The V and J ends lost 5 bases and 1 base respectively, with 12 bases between them.

In its sample, this clone was seen once. This chain links TRBV29-1 with TRBJ2-2, with 8 bases fitting TRBD1. V shed 5 bases, J shed 0 bases, and the junction held 17 bases outside the gene matches. This CDR3 is built from 19 residues. Germline V lookup: CDR1 SQVTM, CDR2 ANQGSEA. This chain's CDR3 is CSVLPGTGKKNANTGELFF. CDR3 bases: TGCAGCGTTCTCCCCGGGACAGGCAAAAAAAACGCGAACACCGGGGAGCTGTTTTTT.

The CDR3 DNA is TGTGCCATCGGACAGTCCGCGGCAAGCTCTGGAAACACCATATATTTT. Residues: CAIGQSAASSGNTIYF. The chain is built from TRBV10-3 and TRBJ1-3, with D possibly TRBD1 on 6 matching bases. The CDR3 covers 16 residues. The germline CDR1 and CDR2 sequences are ENHRY and SYGVKD. The germline V and J ends were trimmed by 8 bases and 0 bases, with 17 bases remaining between them.

This clone was seen many times. The CDR3 here is CASRQTSGGYEQYF. CDR3 in DNA: TGTGCCAGCAGACAGACTAGCGGGGGCTACGAGCAGTACTTC. The chain recombines TRBV2 with TRBJ2-7; 12 bases are a match to TRBD2. This CDR3 region has 14 residues. CDR1 and CDR2 from the germline V gene are SNHLY and FYNNEI. V gave up 6 bases and J gave up 3 bases; unmatched junction bases: 3.

The chain joins TRBV27 to TRBJ2-1, with D possibly TRBD1 on 5 matching bases. Trimming left V 2 bases short and J 4 bases short, with 12 bases between. This CDR3 is built from 15 residues. Germline CDR1 MNHEY, CDR2 SMNVEV (reference sequence). DNA for the CDR3: TGTGCCAGCAGTTTAGACAGACGTAGATACAATGAGCAGTTCTTC. Its protein product is CASSLDRRRYNEQFF.

The rearrangement uses TRBV30 and TRBJ1-6, with unresolved D. The CDR3 runs to 16 residues. From germline, CDR1 is GTSNPN and CDR2 SVGIG (reference sequence). Trimming removed 0 bases from V and 5 bases from J, with 14 bases in between. CDR3: CAWSVSVVMNNSPLHF. The CDR3 nucleotides are TGTGCCTGGAGTGTTTCAGTGGTTATGAATAATTCACCCCTCCACTTT.

The V and J genes are TRBV11-2 and TRBJ2-7; a possible D gene is TRBD2 (7 bases). Per the germline V gene, CDR1 is SGHAT and CDR2 is FQNNGV. The germline V and J ends were trimmed by 2 bases and 5 bases, with 13 bases remaining between them. The CDR3 has 14 amino acids. The CDR3, as DNA: TGTGCCAGCAGCTTAACGGGGGGCCCCGACGAGCAGTACTTC. Protein product: CASSLTGGPDEQYF.

The chain carries TRBV2 and TRBJ2-2; the match to TRBD2 covers 8 bases. The CDR3 is 15 amino acids. J was trimmed by 5 bases and V by 5 bases; bases with no gene match: 7. The germline V gene encodes CDR1 SNHLY and CDR2 FYNNEI. The CDR3 here is CASSTSGGGTGELFF. CDR3 coding DNA: TGTGCCAGCAGTACGAGCGGGGGAGGAACCGGGGAGCTGTTTTTT.

This clone was recorded only once. CDR3 protein: CASSPLLEQFF. The CDR3 DNA is TGTGCCAGCAGCCCTCTTTTGGAGCAGTTCTTC. The rearrangement links TRBV7-9 to TRBJ2-1; D gene ambiguous. The CDR3 totals 11 residues. Trimming pared 5 bases from V and 10 bases from J, leaving 9 bases between. CDR1 is SEHNR and CDR2 is FQNEAQ in the germline V gene (reference sequence).

V gene TRBV3-1 (or the pseudogene TRBV3-2) combines with J gene TRBJ2-5; TRBD2 aligns across 14 bases. Per germline, CDR1 LGHDT and CDR2 YNNKEL (reference sequence). Trimming at V came to 0 bases and at J to 2 bases, leaving 11 bases not matched to a gene. The CDR3 spans 20 residues. The CDR3 protein is CASSQDPPGGLAGGQETQYF. CDR3 nucleotides: TGTGCCAGCAGCCAAGACCCCCCGGGCGGACTAGCGGGGGGTCAAGAGACCCAGTACTTC.

This chain uses TRBV29-1 with TRBJ1-4; D is perhaps TRBD1 (5 bases). Trimming stripped 5 bases from V and 5 bases from J, with 9 bases between. The germline gives CDR1 SQVTM, CDR2 ANQGSEA. This CDR3 is built from 12 residues. As DNA, the CDR3 is TGCAGCGTTCAAGGGGCCAATGAAAAACTGTTTTTT. Its protein is CSVQGANEKLFF.

The genes are TRBV5-1 and TRBJ1-1; D is uncertain. The V end was cut by 0 bases, the J end by 9 bases, with 12 bases between. CDR1 and CDR2 (germline): SGHRS, YFSETQ. This CDR3 is 13 amino acids long. CDR3 loop: CASSLDRPSQAFF. The DNA for the CDR3 is TGCGCCAGCAGCTTGGACAGACCTTCCCAAGCTTTCTTT.

This chain uses TRBV4-2 with TRBJ2-7, with TRBD2 as a possible D gene (5 bases). Deletions cut 7 bases from V and 7 bases from J, with 14 bases between. The CDR3 totals 12 residues. CDR1 is LGHNA and CDR2 is YNFKEQ in the germline V gene. DNA of the CDR3: TGTGCCAGCAAGTCAGGACCGGGAGAGCAGTACTTC. Encoded protein: CASKSGPGEQYF.